The 14 T cell receptor beta chains below come from one sample, sequenced in a study of T-cell memory formation after mild COVID-19. TCRdb re-analysed the 5' RACE reads in MiXCR, keeping a single row per CDR3 protein. The data show 400,000 to 500,000 distinct CDR3 sequences, 20% to 25% seen once. The material sequenced was PBMCs or a T cell subset sorted from them (not recorded which). The source is an adult woman who had mild COVID-19 (a few samples of this study predate the infection). Cell type and time point are not known.

The chain combines TRBV6-5 with TRBJ2-7, with D hard to call. Germline-derived CDR1 and CDR2 are MNHEY and SVGAGI. V lost 0 bases and J lost 0, with 9 bases in between. The CDR3 is 15 residues long. The CDR3 DNA is TGTGCCAGCAGTTACTCGTTCAGGAGCTCCTACGAGCAGTACTTC. It specifies CASSYSFRSSYEQYF.

This clonotype was seen more than once but under ten times. The chain has TRBV3-1 and TRBJ2-7, with a weak D call TRBD1 (6 bases). Between the trimmed V and J ends, which lost 5 bases and 2 bases, there was a span of 22 bases. The CDR3 sequence is 17 residues long. CDR1 and CDR2 (germline): LGHDT, YNNKEL (reference sequence). The CDR3: CASSYGFSDRATYEQYF. Here the CDR3 DNA reads TGTGCCAGCAGCTATGGATTTTCGGACAGAGCGACCTACGAGCAGTACTTC.

This clonotype has more than one count but fewer than ten. The chain links TRBV6-4 to TRBJ1-1, with 8 bases fitting TRBD1. Per the germline V gene, CDR1 is MRHNA and CDR2 is SNTAGT. Trimming cost V 6 bases and J 2 bases; bases outside gene matches: 8. The CDR3 spans 15 residues. The CDR3 region is CASSPDRGGNTEAFF. The CDR3 coding sequence is TGTGCCAGCAGCCCCGACAGGGGAGGAAACACTGAAGCTTTCTTT.

The CDR3 sequence is CASSLDSGVYNEQFF. For the CDR3, the DNA is TGTGCCAGCAGCCTAGATAGCGGGGTATACAATGAGCAGTTCTTC. This chain connects TRBV7-8 to TRBJ2-1; 8 bases align to TRBD2. This CDR3 spans 15 amino acids. Trimming at V came to 5 bases and at J to 4 bases, leaving 7 bases not matched to a gene. Germline V gives CDR1 SGHVS, CDR2 FQNEAQ.

The V and J genes are TRBV7-9 and TRBJ2-5; 10 bases are a match to TRBD2. V lost 1 base and J lost 5; bases outside the gene matches: 1. The CDR3 is 14 residues long. Germline loops: CDR1 SEHNR, CDR2 FQNEAQ (reference sequence). The CDR3, as DNA: TGTGCCAGCAGCTTAGAACTAGCGGGGGAGACCCAGTACTTC. Its translation is CASSLELAGETQYF.

This clonotype was counted a few times. This chain links TRBV5-5 with TRBJ1-2; possibly TRBD1 for D (6 bases). The CDR3 has 12 residues. Germline V CDR1 and CDR2: SGHKS, YYEKEE (reference sequence). Trimming stripped 2 bases from V and 5 bases from J, with 7 bases between. CDR3 residues: CASSFTGYGYTF. The CDR3, as DNA: TGTGCCAGCAGCTTCACAGGGTATGGCTACACCTTC.

This rearrangement joins TRBV6-2 or TRBV6-3 to TRBJ1-1; D not certain. Germline values: CDR1 MNHEY, CDR2 SVGEGT. This CDR3 region has 14 residues. V was pared by 7 bases and J by 1 base, with 13 bases between. The CDR3 spells CASTKDPPNTEAFF. CDR3 DNA: TGTGCCAGCACAAAAGACCCACCGAACACTGAAGCTTTCTTT.

The J gene is TRBJ2-5, the V gene TRBV12-3 or TRBV12-4; TRBD2 matches 7 bases. With V trimmed by 3 bases and J by 5 bases, 6 bases remained unmatched. The CDR3 has 14 amino acids. CDR3 in DNA: TGTGCCAGCAGTTTCGGGGGACTACGGGAGACCCAGTACTTC. As protein: CASSFGGLRETQYF.

This clonotype was observed a few times. This rearrangement joins TRBV12-3 or TRBV12-4 to TRBJ2-2, with 12 bases that match TRBD2. The CDR3 sequence is 16 residues long. The J segment lost 7 bases and the V segment lost 5 bases, leaving 8 bases of the junction unmatched. The CDR3 sequence is CASSPTSGGYVGELFF. In DNA form, the CDR3 reads TGTGCCAGCAGTCCGACTAGCGGGGGATATGTCGGGGAGCTGTTTTTT.

The chain carries TRBV30 and TRBJ1-5; D unresolved. The CDR3 has 12 amino acids. Per germline, CDR1 GTSNPN and CDR2 SVGIG (reference sequence). V lost 0 bases and J 4 bases, leaving 4 bases between the germline ends. CDR3 protein: CAWSVANQPQHF. CDR3 bases: TGTGCCTGGAGTGTAGCGAATCAGCCCCAGCATTTT.

This clonotype appeared a few times. CDR3 nucleotide sequence: TGTGCCAGCAGCTTAGACGGGGCCCTTGCTAGCACAGATACGCAGTATTTT. Its protein is CASSLDGALASTDTQYF. The chain is built from TRBV7-2 and TRBJ2-3; D is possibly TRBD1 or TRBD2 (5 bases each). The length of the CDR3 is 17 residues. Germline values: CDR1 SGHTA, CDR2 FQGNSA. The V end was cut by 1 base, the J end by 0 bases, with 14 bases between.

This clonotype has more than one count but fewer than ten. This sequence joins TRBV4-3 and TRBJ2-1; a possible D gene is TRBD2 (6 bases). The germline V gene encodes CDR1 LGHNA and CDR2 YSLEER. V gave up 0 bases and J gave up 0 bases, with 21 bases separating them. The CDR3 has 20 amino acids. The CDR3 spells CASSQDGGWYAEFSYNEQFF. DNA for the CDR3: TGCGCCAGCAGCCAAGACGGGGGTTGGTATGCGGAATTCTCCTACAATGAGCAGTTCTTC.

The chain is built from TRBV6-5 and TRBJ1-2; the match to TRBD1 covers 9 bases. J lost 4 bases, V lost 2 bases, and 5 bases had no gene match. CDR1 MNHEY and CDR2 SVGAGI come from the germline V gene. This CDR3 is 15 amino acids long. The CDR3 coding sequence is TGTGCCAGCAGTTACGCTACAGGGGGCGCCTATGGCTACACCTTC. Translated: CASSYATGGAYGYTF.

The rearrangement uses TRBV30 and TRBJ2-2; D is undetermined. V was trimmed by 4 bases and J by 6 bases, leaving 9 bases between them. Per the germline V gene, CDR1 is GTSNPN and CDR2 is SVGIG (reference sequence). This CDR3 region has 12 residues. CDR3 sequence reads: CAWTENSGELFF. CDR3 DNA sequence: TGTGCCTGGACGGAGAATTCCGGGGAGCTGTTTTTT.